This T cell receptor (beta chain) is drawn from a study of OX40 agonist ivuxolimab in advanced cancers. Across the study: Six ivuxolimab dose levels, 0.01 to 10 mg/kg, were given intravenously every 2 weeks. From about 23 to 85 years was the age range, with a mean of about 54 years, and approximately 84% were male.

Produced via immunoSEQ multiplex PCR; TCRdb's table is partial and in-frame only. Of tens of thousands of clones in the sample, roughly three quarters were seen once. The CDR3 spans 16 residues. Germline V gene sequence: CDR1 LNHDA, CDR2 SQIVND (reference sequence). Trimming took 5 bases from V and 0 from J; bases not matched to a gene: 6. Concerning this clone itself: Its antigen is currently unknown.

Study conclusions and caveats: On average, CD8+ T cells had more expanded clones than CD4+.

The chain recombines TRBV19 with TRBJ2-1; TRBD2 aligns across 8 bases. The origin of this receptor is an adult with an advanced solid tumor such as melanoma, head and neck, liver or kidney cancer. Specimen: CD4+ or CD8+ T cells sorted from blood, collected in a trial of the OX40 agonist ivuxolimab. The CDR3 nucleotides read TGTGCCAGTAGTCCTAGCGGGCGTAACTCCTACAATGAGCAGTTCTTC. Amino acids: CASSPSGRNSYNEQFF.